This TCR beta chain was documented in a study of OX40 agonist ivuxolimab in advanced cancers. Study in general: Ivuxolimab, an agonist antibody against OX40 (CD134), was given to patients. Three patients responded partially, comprising one with hepatocellular carcinoma and two with cutaneous melanoma.

Study-level findings and limits: CD4+ and CD8+ T cells in blood underwent clonal expansion by week 6 at 0.1 to 3.0 mg/kg.

Method: immunoSEQ multiplex PCR; TCRdb's copy keeps in-frame clones and lacks some. This sample yields tens of thousands of clones, of which roughly 84% are seen a single time; 20% to 25% belongs to the top ten. Note on this clone: Antigen unknown.

Sequenced material: CD4+ or CD8+ T cells sorted from blood, taken in a trial of the OX40 agonist ivuxolimab. The receptor was derived from an adult with an advanced solid tumor such as melanoma, head and neck, liver or kidney cancer.

CDR3 bases: TGTGCCAGCAGCGCGCAGGGCTTCAATCAGCCCCAGCATTTT. Translated, it gives CASSAQGFNQPQHF. J is TRBJ1-5 and V is TRBV9; TRBD1 might be the D (5 bases). Trimming took 3 bases from V and 3 from J, leaving 10 bases between them. In germline, CDR1 is SGDLS, CDR2 YYNGEE. The CDR3 contains 14 residues.